The TCR beta chain under discussion was sequenced for a study of shared T cell receptors in the human thymus. V gave up 3 bases and J gave up 4 bases; unmatched junction bases: 8. CDR3 size: 14 residues. Looked up from germline, CDR1 is SQVTM and CDR2 is ANQGSEA. Using immunoSEQ multiplex PCR, the repertoire was profiled, and TCRdb retains in-frame clones only, with some absent. The top ten hold roughly 0.0094% of the sample, which has 630,000 or so clones, more than 75% seen once. This clone was seen just once. This same sample was also taken into another study, of human thymus T cells. From that second work: Resections that were taken during corrective heart surgery supplied the thymus tissue. Usage of V and J genes appeared biased in thymic and blood repertoires.

J is TRBJ1-2 and V is TRBV29-1, with TRBD1 identical over 7 bases. This TCR was recovered from a boy younger than two with a congenital heart defect. The sequenced sample was thymocytes. Here the CDR3 reads CSVDRQGGVYGYTF. The CDR3 nucleotides are TGCAGCGTTGACAGACAGGGAGGTGTCTATGGCTACACCTTC.